This T cell receptor (beta chain) was profiled in a study of identical twins. Healthy Caucasians supplied all donations. V lost 5 bases, J lost 6 bases, and 7 bases stayed unmatched. The CDR3 extends over 15 amino acids. Germline CDR1 and CDR2: MDHEN and SYDVKM. Each CDR3 protein gets one entry after TCRdb re-called the 5' RACE reads with MiXCR. The sample consists of 1.5 million to 2 million distinct CDR3 sequences, under 35% of them appearing once. V gene TRBV28 combines with J gene TRBJ2-2; 9 nucleotides agree with TRBD1. The TCR was taken from a newborn girl in good health. The sequenced sample consisted of cord blood. For the CDR3, the DNA is TGTGCCAGCAGTCGACAGGGGGTCTTTCCCGGGGAGCTGTTTTTT. Translation gives CASSRQGVFPGELFF.